Reported below is one TCR beta chain. What it binds is unknown. The sequenced fragment ends 3 residues before the CDR3 boundary, so the rest is inferred from the germline J gene. V trimming: 1 base; J trimming: 6 bases; junction bases outside the gene matches: 3. This CDR3 is built from 14 residues. Germline CDR1 and CDR2: SGHTA and FQGNSA. Of CVID subjects, 15 were female and 30 or so male, mean age about 37. Blood came from CVID subjects not ill and not taking immunomodulatory or immunosuppressive medication. The method was immunoSEQ multiplex PCR; TCRdb's version includes in-frame clones alone and lacks a portion of them. Listed for the sample are under 40,000 clones, none seen a single time. The data stem from a study of T cell clonality in common variable immunodeficiency. Notes on the study in general: Fewer deletions and N-nucleotide insertions were reportedly seen in common variable immunodeficiency TCR beta sequences. Authors noted CVID clonality's cause needs subpopulation repertoire sequencing. CVID subjects had higher TCRbeta clonality than healthy controls, most marked in about a third.

This clonotype originated in a human donor with common variable immunodeficiency. The chain links TRBV7-2 to TRBJ1-3; 7 positions match TRBD1. Sample: peripheral blood mononuclear cells. The CDR3 here is CASSLDRGTNTIYF. The CDR3 DNA, read in part, is TGTGCCAGCAGCTTAGACAGGGGAACAAACACC.